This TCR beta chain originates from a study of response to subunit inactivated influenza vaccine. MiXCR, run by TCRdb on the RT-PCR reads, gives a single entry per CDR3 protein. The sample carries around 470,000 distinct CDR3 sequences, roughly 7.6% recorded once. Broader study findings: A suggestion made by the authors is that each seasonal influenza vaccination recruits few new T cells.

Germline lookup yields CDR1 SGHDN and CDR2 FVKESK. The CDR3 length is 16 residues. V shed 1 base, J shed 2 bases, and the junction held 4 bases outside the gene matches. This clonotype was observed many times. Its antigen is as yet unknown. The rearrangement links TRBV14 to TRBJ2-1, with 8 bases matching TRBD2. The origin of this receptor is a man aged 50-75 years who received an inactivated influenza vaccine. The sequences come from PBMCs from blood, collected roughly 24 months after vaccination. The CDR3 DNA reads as TGTGCCAGCAGCCAAGGAGGGACTAGTACCTACAATGAGCAGTTCTTC. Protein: CASSQGGTSTYNEQFF.